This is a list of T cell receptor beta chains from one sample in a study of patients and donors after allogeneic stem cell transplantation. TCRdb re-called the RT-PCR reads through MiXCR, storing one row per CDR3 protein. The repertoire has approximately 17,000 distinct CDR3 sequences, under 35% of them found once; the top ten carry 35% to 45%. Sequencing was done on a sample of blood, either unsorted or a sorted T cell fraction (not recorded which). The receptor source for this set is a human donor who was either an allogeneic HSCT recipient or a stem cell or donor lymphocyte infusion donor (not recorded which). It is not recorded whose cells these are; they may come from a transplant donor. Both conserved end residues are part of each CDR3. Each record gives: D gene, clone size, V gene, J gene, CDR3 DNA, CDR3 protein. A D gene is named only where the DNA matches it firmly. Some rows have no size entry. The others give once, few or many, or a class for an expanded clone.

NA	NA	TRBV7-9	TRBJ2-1	TGTGCCAGCAGCTCGACAGGCAACCCCTACAATGAGCAGTTCTTC	CASSSTGNPYNEQFF
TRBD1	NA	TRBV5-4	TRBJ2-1	TGTGCCAGCAGCCGACCACTGGACAGGGCCAACAATGAGCAGTTCTTC	CASSRPLDRANNEQFF
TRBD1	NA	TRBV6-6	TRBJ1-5	TGTGCCAGCAGTCACCGACAGGGCGATCAGCCCCAGCATTTT	CASSHRQGDQPQHF
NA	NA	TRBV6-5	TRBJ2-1	TGTGCCAGCAGGATTCGGGGGCCCTCCTACAATGAGCAGTTCTTC	CASRIRGPSYNEQFF
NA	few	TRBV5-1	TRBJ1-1	TGCGCCAGCAGCTTGATGCAGGGTTCTGAAGCTTTCTTT	CASSLMQGSEAFF
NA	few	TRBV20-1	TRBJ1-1	TGCAGTGCTCGCGGACCGATAGAAGCTTTCTTT	CSARGPIEAFF
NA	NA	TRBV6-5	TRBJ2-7	TGTGCCAGCAGTGCGCGAGGGTACCACGAGCAGTACTTC	CASSARGYHEQYF
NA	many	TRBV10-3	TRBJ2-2	TGTGCCATCAGTGGCCAGGGGCACACCGGGGAGCTGTTTTTT	CAISGQGHTGELFF
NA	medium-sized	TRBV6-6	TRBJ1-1	TGTGCCAGCAGTTACCTCACCGGACGATTTGAAGCTTTCTTT	CASSYLTGRFEAFF
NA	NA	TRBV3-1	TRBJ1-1	TGTGCCAGCAGCCAAGACCCAAAGACGGTCAGGGCAGACACTGAAGCTTTCTTT	CASSQDPKTVRADTEAFF
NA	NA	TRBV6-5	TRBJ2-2	TGTGCCAGCAGTTACCAGGGTTCCGGGGAGCTGTTTTTT	CASSYQGSGELFF
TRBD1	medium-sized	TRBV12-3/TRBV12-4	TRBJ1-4	TGTGCCAGCAGTCCCGGGACAGCAACTAATGAAAAACTGTTTTTT	CASSPGTATNEKLFF
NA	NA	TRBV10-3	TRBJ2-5	TGTGCCATCAGTGAGTCGACAGGCCAAGAGACCCAGTACTTC	CAISESTGQETQYF
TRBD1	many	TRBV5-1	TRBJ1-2	TGCGCCAGCAGCACCTCAGGGGGACCTAACTATGGCTACACCTTC	CASSTSGGPNYGYTF
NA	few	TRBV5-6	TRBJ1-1	TGTGCCAGCAGCCTAGCCCCATTCGGGGCTTTCTTT	CASSLAPFGAFF
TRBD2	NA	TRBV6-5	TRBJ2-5	TGTGCCAGCGCCCTTTGGGCTAGCGGGGGAAAAGAGACCCAGTACTTC	CASALWASGGKETQYF
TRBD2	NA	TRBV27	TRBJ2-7	TGTGCCAGCAGTTTGGATAGCGGGTATAGCTCCTACGAGCAGTACTTC	CASSLDSGYSSYEQYF
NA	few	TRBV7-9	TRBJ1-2	TGTGCCAGCAGCCTAAGACGGGCGAACTATGGCTACACCTTC	CASSLRRANYGYTF
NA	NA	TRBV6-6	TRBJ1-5	TGTGCCAGCAGGGAAGGGGGGGGCGACCATCAGCCCCAGCATTTT	CASREGGGDHQPQHF
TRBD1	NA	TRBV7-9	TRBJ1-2	TGTGCCAGCAGCTCGGACAGGGAGAGCACGAGCGGCTACACCTTC	CASSSDRESTSGYTF
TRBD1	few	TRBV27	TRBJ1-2	TGTGCCAGCAGTTTCCGGGACAGGGGGTGGAATGGCTACACCTTC	CASSFRDRGWNGYTF
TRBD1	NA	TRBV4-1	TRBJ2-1	TGCGCCAGCAGCCAACTAGACAGGGGGCTGTCGAATGAGCAGTTCTTC	CASSQLDRGLSNEQFF
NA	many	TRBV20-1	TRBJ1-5	TGCAGTGCTAGAGCAGACGGAATCCGGCAGCCCCAGCATTTT	CSARADGIRQPQHF
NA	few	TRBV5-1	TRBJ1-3	TGCGCCAGCAGCTTGGGACGGGACACCATATATTTT	CASSLGRDTIYF
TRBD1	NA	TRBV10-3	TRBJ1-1	TGTGCCATCAGTGATCGACAGGGAATGAACACTGAAGCTTTCTTT	CAISDRQGMNTEAFF
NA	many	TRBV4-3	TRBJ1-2	TGCGCCAGCAGCCAAGACAGGGTTTCTGGCTACACCTTC	CASSQDRVSGYTF
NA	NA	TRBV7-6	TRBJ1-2	TGTGCCAGCAGCTTAGTACAGGCTCCTGGGGGCTACACCTTC	CASSLVQAPGGYTF
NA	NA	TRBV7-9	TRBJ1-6	TGTGCCAGCAGCTTTACAGCAAGCTCCTATAATTCACCCCTCCACTTT	CASSFTASSYNSPLHF
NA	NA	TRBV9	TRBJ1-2	TGTGCCAGCAGGCGGGGTAACTATGGCTACACCTTC	CASRRGNYGYTF
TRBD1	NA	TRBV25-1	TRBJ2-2	TGTGCCAGCACCAGGACAGGGGGCGCAAACAACGGGGAGCTGTTTTTT	CASTRTGGANNGELFF
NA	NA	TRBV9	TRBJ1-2	TGTGCCAGCAGCTTGGCAGGGTTCACTGGCTACACCTTC	CASSLAGFTGYTF
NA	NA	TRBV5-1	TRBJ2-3	TGCGCCAGCAGCTTGGGCTACAGCACAGATACGCAGTATTTT	CASSLGYSTDTQYF
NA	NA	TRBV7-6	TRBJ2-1	TGTGCCAGCAGCTTAGGTCTACTAAACAATGAGCAGTTCTTC	CASSLGLLNNEQFF
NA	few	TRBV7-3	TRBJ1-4	TGTGCCAGCAGCTTAACGAGGGCATCGGATGAAAAACTGTTTTTT	CASSLTRASDEKLFF
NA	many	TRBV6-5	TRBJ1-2	TGTGCCAGCAGGGGCCATTCTGGCCCGTATGGCTACACCTTC	CASRGHSGPYGYTF
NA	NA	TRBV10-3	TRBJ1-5	TGTGCCATCTCAGACGAGGGGAATCAGCCCCAGCATTTT	CAISDEGNQPQHF
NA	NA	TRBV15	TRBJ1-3	TGTGCCACCAGCAGAGATAACCGGGGAAGAAGCACCATATATTTT	CATSRDNRGRSTIYF
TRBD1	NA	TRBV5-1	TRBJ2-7	TGCGCCAGCAGCTCTGACAGGGCCTACGAGCAGTACTTC	CASSSDRAYEQYF
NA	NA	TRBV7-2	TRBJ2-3	TGTGCCAGCAGCTCCCAGACACGAAATACGCAGTATTTT	CASSSQTRNTQYF
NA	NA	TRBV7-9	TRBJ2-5	TGTGCCAGCAGCTTAGGGTCAGGGATCCTCCAAGAGACCCAGTACTTC	CASSLGSGILQETQYF
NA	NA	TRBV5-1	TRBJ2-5	TGCGCCAGCACCGTGGGGGTAGCGGAGACCCAGTACTTC	CASTVGVAETQYF
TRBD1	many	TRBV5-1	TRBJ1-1	TGCGCCAGCAGCTCCGACAGGGTAGGGGCTTTCTTT	CASSSDRVGAFF